The source of this T cell receptor (beta chain) is a study of post-analysis software for immune sequencing data. Across the whole study: The cohort encompassed relapsing-remitting, secondary progressive and progressive-relapsing multiple sclerosis disease courses.

Prepared libraries of TCR beta cDNA carried unique molecular identifiers. The T cell input of about 0.9 to 10 million gave approximately 460,000 cDNA molecules. One entry per CDR3 protein, called by TCRdb with MiXCR from the PCR reads. The table includes around 160,000 distinct CDR3 sequences, around 36% detected once. Findings of the study overall: People with multiple sclerosis had a significantly lower normalized Chao1 diversity than controls did.

This clonotype was picked up a small number of times. Its target is not known. This receptor was obtained from a girl aged 5 to 17 with multiple sclerosis. Sequenced material: blood, taken after autologous hematopoietic stem cell transplantation.

The chain's CDR3 is CSVEVRGVWPSTDTQYF. CDR3 sequence (DNA): TGCAGCGTTGAGGTGCGGGGAGTGTGGCCTAGCACAGATACGCAGTATTTT. This chain uses TRBV29-1 with TRBJ2-3; D possibly corresponds to TRBD2 (6 bases). Trimming removed 3 bases at V and 0 bases at J, with 19 bases between. CDR1 SQVTM and CDR2 ANQGSEA come from the germline V gene. This CDR3 is built from 17 residues.